This section outlines one T cell receptor (beta chain) sequence together with its context. CDR3 length: 12 amino acids. V shed 8 bases and J shed 18 bases, with 20 bases lying between them. Looked up from germline, CDR1 is SNHLY and CDR2 is FYNNEI. The data derive from a study of blood T cell repertoires in COVID-19. The assay was immunoSEQ multiplex PCR, and TCRdb's table has in-frame clones only and misses some. The sample lists 100,000 to 150,000 clones, more than 75% occurring once. The V and J genes are TRBV2 and TRBJ1-6; possibly TRBD1 for D (5 bases). Sequencing was performed on peripheral blood. The source of this sequence is a woman aged 65 to 85 with COVID-19, enrolled during active disease. CDR3 sequence (DNA): TGTGCCAGCGCAGGATTTCAGACCAGGGCCCACTTT. This sequence encodes CASAGFQTRAHF. Full variable domain (missing parts from reference TRBV2 and TRBJ1-6): EPEVTQTPSHQVTQMGQEVILRCVPISNHLYFYWYRQILGQKVEFLVSFYNNEISEKSEIFDDQFSVERPDGSNFTLKIRSTKLEDSAMYFCASAGFQTRAHFGNGTRLTVT.